Below, 25 T cell receptor beta chains from the same sample are listed, as sequenced in a study of identical twins. TCRdb used MiXCR to reprocess the 5' RACE reads, holding one entry per CDR3 protein. The table has more than 650,000 distinct CDR3 sequences, 5.5% to 7.5% seen once. Source material: naive T cells sorted from blood. All receptors derive from a man in his late teens or twenties in good health.

There are many counts of this clonotype. The genes are TRBV12-3 or TRBV12-4 and TRBJ2-5; 7 nucleotides match TRBD2. The CDR3 extends over 13 amino acids. V lost 5 bases, J lost 4 bases, and 4 bases stayed unmatched. CDR3 residues: CASSTTGGETQYF. CDR3 DNA sequence: TGTGCCAGCAGTACAACGGGGGGAGAGACCCAGTACTTC.

The table lists this clonotype with many counts. J is TRBJ2-1 and V is TRBV20-1; TRBD2 matches 7 bases. The CDR3 runs 15 residues. The germline V gene has CDR1 DFQATT and CDR2 SNEGSKA (reference sequence). With V trimmed by 2 bases and J by 0 bases, 4 bases remained unmatched. CDR3 coding DNA: TGCAGTGCTAGATTCGGGGGGAGCTCCTACAATGAGCAGTTCTTC. Protein product: CSARFGGSSYNEQFF.

The chain joins TRBV9 to TRBJ2-2, with D unclear. Germline lookup yields CDR1 SGDLS and CDR2 YYNGEE. Trimming cost V 3 bases and J 6 bases, with 24 bases left between them. The CDR3 runs 18 residues. The CDR3: CASSASTGPWAPPGELFF. The CDR3 nucleotides are TGTGCCAGCAGCGCCTCCACCGGGCCATGGGCCCCTCCCGGGGAGCTGTTTTTT.

In this sample, this clonotype turned up a few times. This chain joins TRBV29-1 and TRBJ2-7; D is perhaps TRBD2 (6 bases). V lost 7 bases to trimming and J lost 4 bases, with 14 bases between them. CDR1 and CDR2 (germline): SQVTM, ANQGSEA. The CDR3 has 12 amino acids. CDR3 DNA sequence: TGCAGCGCGGGGGACGTGGGATACGAGCAGTACGTC. It specifies CSAGDVGYEQYV.

This clonotype has at least ten counts. One end of the junction is discordant with germline, which a read error may explain. The chain couples TRBV10-3 to TRBJ1-1; 7 bases match TRBD1. Germline V lookup: CDR1 ENHRY, CDR2 SYGVKD. This CDR3 is built from 12 residues. CDR3 nucleotides: TGTGCCATCAGTGATTCACAGGGGTCCCACCTCTTT. Translation: CAISDSQGSHLF.

The rearrangement uses TRBV29-1 and TRBJ2-1, with 10 bases aligning to TRBD2. The junction had 6 bases not matched to a gene; V was cut back by 4 bases and J by 9 bases. CDR1 is SQVTM, CDR2 ANQGSEA, per germline. CDR3 size: 13 residues. The CDR3 region is CSVGGASGGEQFF. CDR3 DNA: TGCAGCGTTGGCGGTGCTAGCGGGGGTGAGCAGTTCTTC.

The J gene is TRBJ2-1, the V gene TRBV27, with 12 bases identical to TRBD2. CDR1 and CDR2 (germline): MNHEY, SMNVEV (reference sequence). The CDR3 length is 19 residues. With 7 bases clipped from V and 4 bases from J, the junction kept 17 bases outside the gene matches. Written as DNA, the CDR3 is TGTGCCAGCAACCGGTTACTAGCGGGGGGTCTCGGGAGTTACAATGAGCAGTTCTTC. This encodes CASNRLLAGGLGSYNEQFF.

This clonotype has ten or more counts. The genes are TRBV7-9 and TRBJ2-3; D gene ambiguous. The V gene lost 4 bases and the J gene lost 10 bases, with 12 bases spanning the gap. This CDR3 has 12 residues. In germline, CDR1 is SEHNR, CDR2 FQNEAQ (reference sequence). DNA for the CDR3: TGTGCCAGCAGCTCCGACACTCGCGCGCAGTATTTT. Translation gives CASSSDTRAQYF.

A few counts support this clonotype. The V call is TRBV27, the J call TRBJ1-2; 10 positions match TRBD1. Germline lookup yields CDR1 MNHEY and CDR2 SMNVEV (reference sequence). Trimming cost V 5 bases and J 8 bases; bases outside gene matches: 14. There are 16 residues in the CDR3. The CDR3: CASSPQPGQGLKGYTF. CDR3 DNA: TGTGCCAGCAGTCCGCAACCGGGACAGGGGTTGAAAGGCTACACCTTC.

This clonotype was found many times. The J gene is TRBJ2-5, the V gene TRBV2; 7 nucleotides match TRBD1. Per the germline V gene, CDR1 is SNHLY and CDR2 is FYNNEI. The J segment lost 5 bases and the V segment lost 9 bases, leaving 6 bases of the junction unmatched. The CDR3 is made up of 12 amino acids. CDR3: CASNRGGETQYF. CDR3 nucleotide sequence: TGTGCCAGTAACAGGGGTGGGGAGACCCAGTACTTC.

This clonotype was seen at least ten times. The rearrangement links TRBV15 to TRBJ1-1; D remains ambiguous. From germline, CDR1 is LNHNV and CDR2 YYDKDF (reference sequence). CDR3 length: 15 amino acids. Trimming removed 0 bases from V and 2 bases from J, with 10 bases in between. Written as DNA, the CDR3 is TGTGCCACCAGCAGAGATCGTGGCCTCAACACTGAAGCTTTCTTT. Protein product: CATSRDRGLNTEAFF.

This clonotype has at least ten counts. J is TRBJ2-3 and V is TRBV20-1; 14 positions match TRBD2. V gave up 5 bases and J gave up 0 bases; unmatched junction bases: 1. The germline gives CDR1 DFQATT, CDR2 SNEGSKA (reference sequence). The CDR3 length is 15 residues. CDR3 sequence (DNA): TGCAGTGCTTGGACTAGCGGGAGGAGCACAGATACGCAGTATTTT. Encoded protein: CSAWTSGRSTDTQYF.

The J gene is TRBJ2-1, the V gene TRBV27; possible D gene TRBD2, 5 bases. Germline loops: CDR1 MNHEY, CDR2 SMNVEV (reference sequence). Between the trimmed V and J ends, which lost 10 bases and 7 bases, there was a span of 14 bases. This CDR3 has 12 amino acids. In DNA, the CDR3 is TGTGCCACCAGAGCGAGGGTGAATGAGCAGTTCTTC. It codes for CATRARVNEQFF.

This clonotype appeared many times. The chain uses TRBV7-2 and TRBJ2-5; D may match TRBD1 or TRBD2 (5 bases each). This CDR3 comprises 15 residues. The ends were cut back, 4 bases at V and 3 bases at J, with 15 bases in the middle. The germline gives CDR1 SGHTA, CDR2 FQGNSA. The CDR3 DNA reads as TGTGCCAGCAGCTCAACGGGGACGGCGAAAGAGACCCAGTACTTC. Residues: CASSSTGTAKETQYF.

This clonotype was recorded many times. The chain joins TRBV7-9 to TRBJ2-7; D not resolved. Trimming stripped 4 bases from V and 0 bases from J, with 7 bases between. Germline loops: CDR1 SEHNR, CDR2 FQNEAQ (reference sequence). The CDR3 runs to 13 residues. CDR3 bases: TGTGCCAGCAGCTCAGTCACCTCCTACGAGCAGTACTTC. Translation gives CASSSVTSYEQYF.

The CDR3 nucleotides read TGCAGTGCTGTTCCGGGACTAGCGGGAGGGGGCAACCCCGAGCAGTACTTC. It codes for CSAVPGLAGGGNPEQYF. This sequence joins TRBV20-1 and TRBJ2-7; 16 positions agree with TRBD2. The junction had 13 bases not matched to a gene; V was cut back by 5 bases and J by 6 bases. CDR3 length equals 17 residues. Germline V gives CDR1 DFQATT, CDR2 SNEGSKA (reference sequence).

The chain links TRBV28 to TRBJ2-7; 10 bases align to TRBD2. With 5 bases clipped from V and 2 bases from J, the junction kept 15 bases outside the gene matches. The CDR3 is 18 amino acids. Germline V gene sequence: CDR1 MDHEN, CDR2 SYDVKM. CDR3 residues: CASSPGTERLAGPYEQYF. The CDR3 region has the DNA TGTGCCAGCAGTCCCGGGACAGAGAGACTAGCGGGTCCCTACGAGCAGTACTTC.

This sequence joins TRBV30 and TRBJ2-1; D is possibly TRBD1 (6 bases). The germline V gene has CDR1 GTSNPN and CDR2 SVGIG (reference sequence). Trimming removed 4 bases from V and 0 bases from J, with 13 bases in between. The CDR3 runs 15 residues. CDR3 amino acids: CAWTQGSYSYNEQFF. CDR3 DNA: TGTGCCTGGACACAGGGTTCTTACTCCTACAATGAGCAGTTCTTC.

This clonotype was observed a single time. A much larger clonotype is one base distant, so this may be a read error. The CDR3 does not close with the conserved phenylalanine or tryptophan, likely indicating a read error. J is TRBJ2-2 and V is TRBV2; D ambiguous. The CDR3 extends over 14 amino acids. V was trimmed by 1 base and J by 8 bases, leaving 11 bases between them. Per the germline V gene, CDR1 is SNHLY and CDR2 is FYNNEI. This CDR3 is CASSEGLAVGELFL. The DNA for the CDR3 is TGTGCCAGCAGTGAAGGACTGGCAGTAGGGGAGCTGTTTTTG.

V is TRBV7-6 and J is TRBJ2-1; 9 positions agree with TRBD2. Looked up from germline, CDR1 is SGHVS and CDR2 is FNYEAQ. CDR3 length: 16 residues. Trimming removed 6 bases from V and 6 bases from J; junction bases left unmatched: 12. CDR3 sequence (DNA): TGTGCCAGCAGTCCTCGGGGACTAGCCTTGCTCAATGAGCAGTTCTTC. This gives the protein CASSPRGLALLNEQFF.

The sample holds many counts of this clonotype. CDR3 nucleotides: TGCGCCAGCAGCTTGGCTACAGGGGGCGGCGATGAGCAGTTCTTC. This sequence encodes CASSLATGGGDEQFF. This chain uses TRBV5-1 with TRBJ2-1; the match to TRBD1 covers 9 bases. This CDR3 has 15 residues. Looked up from germline, CDR1 is SGHRS and CDR2 is YFSETQ. The V and J ends lost 0 bases and 8 bases, in that order; junction bases with no gene match: 6.

This clonotype was seen repeatedly, ten times or more. A junction boundary mismatches the germline segment, possibly from a read error. The rearrangement joins TRBV29-1 to TRBJ1-5; D remains unclear. Germline assignment: CDR1 SQVTM and CDR2 ANQGSEA. This CDR3 has 12 residues. CDR3 in DNA: TGCAGCGTGGAAGACGGCAATCAGCCCCAGCATTTT. This translates into CSVEDGNQPQHF.

The rearrangement uses TRBV9 and TRBJ2-3, with D hard to call. CDR3 length: 14 amino acids. Deletions cut 2 bases from V and 2 bases from J, with 9 bases between. From germline, CDR1 is SGDLS and CDR2 YYNGEE. Here the CDR3 reads CASSVGILTDTQYF. CDR3 bases: TGTGCCAGCAGCGTCGGTATACTCACAGATACGCAGTATTTT.

This clonotype turned up a few times. The CDR3 sequence is CASSLGTGDDSNQPQHF. DNA for the CDR3: TGTGCCAGCAGCTTGGGGACAGGGGATGATAGCAATCAGCCCCAGCATTTT. The chain combines TRBV5-6 with TRBJ1-5; 9 nucleotides match TRBD1. The CDR3 is 17 residues long. The V gene end was trimmed by 0 bases and the J gene end by 0 bases; junction bases not matched to a gene: 4. Germline-derived CDR1 and CDR2 are SGHDT and YYEEEE.

The chain is built from TRBV4-2 and TRBJ2-5, with TRBD2 matching 7 bases. Germline CDR1 LGHNA, CDR2 YNFKEQ. The CDR3 extends over 16 amino acids. V dropped 3 bases and J dropped 5; count of bases not matched to a gene: 12. The CDR3 DNA reads as TGTGCCAGCAGCCAGGAAGCTAGCGGAGGCCAGGAGACCCAGTACTTC. This translates into CASSQEASGGQETQYF.